This T cell receptor (beta chain) was profiled in a study of blood T cell repertoires in COVID-19 (dated by TCRdb to the early 2020s). With respect to the entire study: Samples from collaborators originated in the United States, Italy and Spain and spanned both the acute and convalescent phases of COVID-19. Sample metadata almost always included a de-identified subject ID, COVID-19 status, age in years and sex. A freely available public database, intended as a resource for researchers studying the immune response to SARS-CoV-2, is where the repertoires were released. The dataset comprised deeply sampled blood TCRbeta repertoires from subjects exposed to, actively infected with, or recovered from COVID-19. Where HLA class I and class II types were available, the types were taken from metadata supplied by the sample provider, not from assay-based typing. Samples were obtained from the ongoing ImmuneRACE study (first 160 participants) and from 1,200 or so subjects provided by 6 global collaborators. The material from the prospective study consisted of cDNA or gDNA derived from T cells, B-cell-depleted T cells, or PBMCs. Findings and caveats that apply to the study as a whole: How much clinical and demographic metadata was included differed by source and by participant, and the metadata was provided uncurated.

One collaborating source in Seattle enrolled patients during active infection and followed them longitudinally through the course of disease. Collaborating institutions collected whole blood in K2EDTA tubes following their own protocols. Collaborator samples were shipped for TCRbeta analysis as frozen whole blood, isolated PBMCs, or DNA extracted from either sample type. A word on this clone: Its antigen is not yet known. Base qualities are not recorded, but no much larger clone differs from it by a single base.

Counted from cysteine to phenylalanine, this CDR3 has 14 amino acids. Just the 42-base CDR3 DNA is kept, in frame starting at base 1. Per the germline V gene (reference sequence), PRHDT is the CDR1 and FYEKMQ is the CDR2. V is pared back by 5 bases and J by 3 bases, with 12 bases lying between the germline termini. TCRbeta CDR3 regions were amplified from genomic DNA using the immunoSEQ Assay, a bias-controlled multiplex PCR. The original pipeline was this. Within the assay, amplification of reference gene primers was used to estimate how many nucleated cells each sample contained. To quantify the absolute abundance of each unique TCRbeta CDR3 rearrangement, sequence reads were collapsed and filtered. For each sample, productive Simpson clonality was calculated by taking the square root of Simpson's diversity index across productive rearrangements. TCRdb took over this immuneACCESS table, retaining in-frame rearrangements with V and J assigned. Such tables are incomplete; in checked studies, under half of the missing clones stem from an unresolved V gene, and the remainder is unexplained. D and trimming were read from the DNA, whereas the V and J calls and clone size are those reported in that table. The sample yields around 180,000 clones; 81% were counted once. 10% to 15% of the sample is taken by the ten largest.

Sequencing was performed on peripheral blood. The V and J segments used are TRBV13 and TRBJ2-3; the D segment could be TRBD2, given 5 matching bases. This clonotype originated in an elderly woman with COVID-19, enrolled during active disease. Read as DNA, the sequence is TGTGCCAGCAGCCCCCCATGGGAGACAGATACGCAGTATTTT. It specifies CASSPPWETDTQYF.